The 2 T cell receptor beta chains below all came from one sample that was sequenced in a study of T cell responses to AZD1222 COVID-19 vaccine. Profiled with immunoSEQ multiplex PCR; TCRdb holds only in-frame clones, not every one. This repertoire shows approximately 140,000 clones, 90% to 95% found once; its top ten account for approximately 1.5%. The specimen was peripheral blood, collected on day 0 of AZD1222 vaccination. The receptors were sampled from an adult in good health.

The chain links TRBV15 to TRBJ2-2; maybe TRBD2 (6 bases). The V gene's germline CDR1 is LNHNV and CDR2 YYDKDF (reference sequence). The CDR3 runs 16 residues. The V gene lost 5 bases and the J gene lost 3 bases, with 16 bases spanning the gap. CDR3 in DNA: TGTGCCACCAGCGGCGGGACGAGTTTGGACACCGGGGAGCTGTTTTTT. This translates into CATSGGTSLDTGELFF. Full variable domain (outside the CDR3, taken from reference TRBV15 and TRBJ2-2): DAMVIQNPRYQVTQFGKPVTLSCSQTLNHNVMYWYQQKSSQAPKLLFHYYDKDFNNEADTPDNFQSRRPNTSFCFLDIRSPGLGDTAMYLCATSGGTSLDTGELFFGEGSRLTVL.

The rearrangement uses TRBV7-8 and TRBJ1-2; unclear D gene. The germline V gene encodes CDR1 SGHVS and CDR2 FQNEAQ. The CDR3 spans 12 residues. Deletions cut 3 bases from V and 6 bases from J, with 8 bases between. The CDR3 nucleotides read TGTGCCAGCAGCTTGGGCACGGATGGCTACACCTTC. Translating it yields CASSLGTDGYTF.